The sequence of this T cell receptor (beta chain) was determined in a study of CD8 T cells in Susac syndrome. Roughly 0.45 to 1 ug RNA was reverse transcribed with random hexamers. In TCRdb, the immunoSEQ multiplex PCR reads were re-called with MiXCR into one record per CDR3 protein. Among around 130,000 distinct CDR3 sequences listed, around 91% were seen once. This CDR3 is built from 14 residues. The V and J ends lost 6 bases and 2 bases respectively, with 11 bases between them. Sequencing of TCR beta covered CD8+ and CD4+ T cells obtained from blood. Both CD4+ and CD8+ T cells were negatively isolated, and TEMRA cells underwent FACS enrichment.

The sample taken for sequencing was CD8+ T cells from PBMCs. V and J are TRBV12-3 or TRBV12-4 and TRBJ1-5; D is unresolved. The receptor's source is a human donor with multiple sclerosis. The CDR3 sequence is CASRPDSGNQPQHF. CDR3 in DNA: TGTGCCAGCAGGCCCGACTCCGGCAATCAGCCCCAGCATTTT.